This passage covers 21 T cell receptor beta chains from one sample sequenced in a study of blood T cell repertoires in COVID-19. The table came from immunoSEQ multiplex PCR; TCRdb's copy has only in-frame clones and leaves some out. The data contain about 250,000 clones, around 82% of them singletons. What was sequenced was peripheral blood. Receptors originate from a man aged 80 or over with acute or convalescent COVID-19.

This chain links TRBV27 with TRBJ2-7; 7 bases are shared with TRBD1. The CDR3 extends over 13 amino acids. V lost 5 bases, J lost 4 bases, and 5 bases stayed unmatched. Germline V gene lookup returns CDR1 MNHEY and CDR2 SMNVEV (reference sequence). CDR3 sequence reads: CASSQQGRYEQYF. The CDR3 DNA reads TGTGCCAGCAGTCAACAGGGGCGGTACGAGCAGTACTTC.

The CDR3, as DNA: TGTGCCAGCAGCCACCGGGATGACGAGCAGTACTTC. Its protein product is CASSHRDDEQYF. The gene calls are TRBV7-6 and TRBJ2-7; TRBD2 might be the D (5 bases). CDR3 length: 12 amino acids. Trimming removed 5 bases from V and 5 bases from J, with 10 bases in between. CDR1 SGHVS and CDR2 FNYEAQ come from the germline V gene.

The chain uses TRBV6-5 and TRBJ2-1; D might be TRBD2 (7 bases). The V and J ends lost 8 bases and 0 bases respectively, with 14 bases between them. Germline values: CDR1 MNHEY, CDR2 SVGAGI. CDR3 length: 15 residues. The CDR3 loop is CASEGGASSYNEQFF. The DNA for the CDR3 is TGTGCCAGCGAGGGGGGGGCCAGCTCCTACAATGAGCAGTTCTTC.

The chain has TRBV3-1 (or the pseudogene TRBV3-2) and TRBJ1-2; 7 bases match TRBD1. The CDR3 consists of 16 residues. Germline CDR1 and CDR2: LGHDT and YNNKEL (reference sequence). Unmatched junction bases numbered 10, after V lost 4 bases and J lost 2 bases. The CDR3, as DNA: TGTGCCAGCAGCCCTTGGGGGACAGTAGAAAACTATGGCTACACCTTC. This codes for CASSPWGTVENYGYTF.

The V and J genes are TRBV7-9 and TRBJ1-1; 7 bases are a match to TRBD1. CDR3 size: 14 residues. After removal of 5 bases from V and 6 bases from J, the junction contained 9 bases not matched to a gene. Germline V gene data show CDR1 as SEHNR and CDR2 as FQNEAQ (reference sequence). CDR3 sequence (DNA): TGTGCCAGCAGCCGAACTACAGGGGCCGCTGAAGCTTTCTTT. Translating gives CASSRTTGAAEAFF. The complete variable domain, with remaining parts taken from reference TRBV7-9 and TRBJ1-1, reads DTGVSQNPRHKITKRGQNVTFRCDPISEHNRLYWYRQTLGQGPEFLTYFQNEAQLEKSRLLSDRFSAERPKGSFSTLEIQRTEQGDSAMYLCASSRTTGAAEAFFGQGTRLTVV.

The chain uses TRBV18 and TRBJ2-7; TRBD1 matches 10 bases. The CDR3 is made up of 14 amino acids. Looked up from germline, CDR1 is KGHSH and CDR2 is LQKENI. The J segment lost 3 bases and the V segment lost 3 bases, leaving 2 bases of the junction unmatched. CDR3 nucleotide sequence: TGTGCCAGCTCACCCGGGGACAGGGGCTACGAGCAGTACTTC. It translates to CASSPGDRGYEQYF.

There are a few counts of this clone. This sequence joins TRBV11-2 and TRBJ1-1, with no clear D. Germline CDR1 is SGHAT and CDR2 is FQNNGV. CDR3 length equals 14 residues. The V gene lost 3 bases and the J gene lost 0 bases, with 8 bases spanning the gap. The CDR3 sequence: CASSFGLMNTEAFF. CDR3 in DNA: TGTGCCAGCAGCTTCGGACTGATGAACACTGAAGCTTTCTTT.

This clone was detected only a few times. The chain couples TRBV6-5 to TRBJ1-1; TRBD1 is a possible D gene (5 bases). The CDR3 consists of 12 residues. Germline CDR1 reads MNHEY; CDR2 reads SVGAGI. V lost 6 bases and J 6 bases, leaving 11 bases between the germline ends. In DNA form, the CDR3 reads TGTGCCAGCAGGGGGGAGGGGTCTGAAGCTTTCTTT. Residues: CASRGEGSEAFF.

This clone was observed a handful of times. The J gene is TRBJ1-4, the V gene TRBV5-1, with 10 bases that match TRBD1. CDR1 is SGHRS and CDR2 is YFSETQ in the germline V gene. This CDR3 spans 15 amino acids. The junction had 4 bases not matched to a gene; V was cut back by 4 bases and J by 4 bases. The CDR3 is CASSPGQGGNEKLFF. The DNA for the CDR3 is TGCGCCAGCAGCCCTGGACAGGGGGGTAATGAAAAACTGTTTTTT.

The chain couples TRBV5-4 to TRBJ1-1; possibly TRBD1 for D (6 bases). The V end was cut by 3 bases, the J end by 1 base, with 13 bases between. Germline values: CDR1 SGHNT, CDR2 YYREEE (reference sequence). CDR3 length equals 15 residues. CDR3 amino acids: CASSWAGTPNTEAFF. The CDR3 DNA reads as TGTGCCAGCAGCTGGGCCGGGACACCGAACACTGAAGCTTTCTTT.

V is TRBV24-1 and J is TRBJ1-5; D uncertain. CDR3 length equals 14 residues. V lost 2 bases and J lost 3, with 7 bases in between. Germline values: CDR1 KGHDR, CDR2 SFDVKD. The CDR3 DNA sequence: TGTGCCACCAGTGATTACCAGGCCAATCAGCCCCAGCATTTT. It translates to CATSDYQANQPQHF.

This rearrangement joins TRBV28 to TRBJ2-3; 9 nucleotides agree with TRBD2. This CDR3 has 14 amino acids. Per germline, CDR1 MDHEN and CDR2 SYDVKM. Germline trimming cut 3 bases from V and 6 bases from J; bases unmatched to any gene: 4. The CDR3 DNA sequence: TGTGCCAGCAGTTTGTCGGCGGGAGGGGATACGCAGTATTTT. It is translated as CASSLSAGGDTQYF.

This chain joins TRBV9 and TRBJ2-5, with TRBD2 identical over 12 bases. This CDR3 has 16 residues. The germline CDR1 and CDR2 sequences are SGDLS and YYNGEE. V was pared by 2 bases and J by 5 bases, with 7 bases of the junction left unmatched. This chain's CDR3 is CASSVLAGGPFETQYF. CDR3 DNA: TGTGCCAGCAGCGTTCTAGCGGGAGGGCCCTTTGAGACCCAGTACTTC.

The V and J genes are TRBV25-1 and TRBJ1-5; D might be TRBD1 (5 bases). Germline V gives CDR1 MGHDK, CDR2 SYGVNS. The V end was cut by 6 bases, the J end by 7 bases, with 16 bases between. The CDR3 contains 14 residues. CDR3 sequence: CASSQVGVGQPQHF. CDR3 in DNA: TGTGCCAGCAGCCAGGTAGGGGTGGGACAGCCCCAGCATTTT.

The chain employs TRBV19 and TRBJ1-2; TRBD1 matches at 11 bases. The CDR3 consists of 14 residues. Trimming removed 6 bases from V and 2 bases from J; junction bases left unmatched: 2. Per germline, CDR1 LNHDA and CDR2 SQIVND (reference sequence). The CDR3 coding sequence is TGTGCCAGTAGAGGACAGGGGGCAAACTATGGCTACACCTTC. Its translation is CASRGQGANYGYTF.

CDR3 bases: TGCAGCGCCGCGGGGCAGGTGGATACGCAGTATTTT. Protein: CSAAGQVDTQYF. The gene calls are TRBV29-1 and TRBJ2-3, with D possibly matching TRBD2 (6 bases). The CDR3 covers 12 residues. Trimming removed 7 bases from V and 6 bases from J, with 14 bases in between. The germline V gene has CDR1 SQVTM and CDR2 ANQGSEA.

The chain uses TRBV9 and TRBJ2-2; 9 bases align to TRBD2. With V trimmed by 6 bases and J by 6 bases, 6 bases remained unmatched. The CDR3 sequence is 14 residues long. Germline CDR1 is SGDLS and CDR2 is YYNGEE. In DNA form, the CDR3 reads TGTGCCAGCACCCCTAGCGGGACGGCCGGGGAGCTGTTTTTT. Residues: CASTPSGTAGELFF.

CDR3 nucleotides: TGTGCCAGCAGTTACTCGAGGACAGGGGGGGACACTGAAGCTTTCTTT. Translation gives CASSYSRTGGDTEAFF. The J gene is TRBJ1-1, the V gene TRBV6-5, with TRBD1 matching over 10 bases. The junction had 4 bases not matched to a gene; V was cut back by 0 bases and J by 3 bases. Per the germline V gene, CDR1 is MNHEY and CDR2 is SVGAGI. This CDR3 is built from 16 residues.

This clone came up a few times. The chain's CDR3 is CASSFVQGQNTEAFF. In DNA form, the CDR3 reads TGCGCCAGCAGCTTCGTACAGGGCCAGAACACTGAAGCTTTCTTT. This sequence joins TRBV5-1 and TRBJ1-1; tentatively, D is TRBD1 (6 bases). Germline V gene data show CDR1 as SGHRS and CDR2 as YFSETQ. Trimming stripped 2 bases from V and 1 base from J, with 12 bases between. The CDR3 consists of 15 residues.

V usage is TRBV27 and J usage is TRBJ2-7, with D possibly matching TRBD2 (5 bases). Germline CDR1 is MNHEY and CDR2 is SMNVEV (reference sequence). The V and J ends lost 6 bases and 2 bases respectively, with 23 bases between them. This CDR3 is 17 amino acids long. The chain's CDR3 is CASSFTPSLGKAYEQYF. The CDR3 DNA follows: TGTGCCAGCAGCTTTACCCCATCACTAGGGAAAGCCTACGAGCAGTACTTC.

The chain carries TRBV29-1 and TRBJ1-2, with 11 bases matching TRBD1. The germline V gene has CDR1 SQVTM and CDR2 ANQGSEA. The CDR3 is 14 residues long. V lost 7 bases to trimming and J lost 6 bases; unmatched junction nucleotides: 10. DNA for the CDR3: TGCAGCGCCAGGACAGGGGGCAGATTCGATGGCTACACCTTC. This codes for CSARTGGRFDGYTF.